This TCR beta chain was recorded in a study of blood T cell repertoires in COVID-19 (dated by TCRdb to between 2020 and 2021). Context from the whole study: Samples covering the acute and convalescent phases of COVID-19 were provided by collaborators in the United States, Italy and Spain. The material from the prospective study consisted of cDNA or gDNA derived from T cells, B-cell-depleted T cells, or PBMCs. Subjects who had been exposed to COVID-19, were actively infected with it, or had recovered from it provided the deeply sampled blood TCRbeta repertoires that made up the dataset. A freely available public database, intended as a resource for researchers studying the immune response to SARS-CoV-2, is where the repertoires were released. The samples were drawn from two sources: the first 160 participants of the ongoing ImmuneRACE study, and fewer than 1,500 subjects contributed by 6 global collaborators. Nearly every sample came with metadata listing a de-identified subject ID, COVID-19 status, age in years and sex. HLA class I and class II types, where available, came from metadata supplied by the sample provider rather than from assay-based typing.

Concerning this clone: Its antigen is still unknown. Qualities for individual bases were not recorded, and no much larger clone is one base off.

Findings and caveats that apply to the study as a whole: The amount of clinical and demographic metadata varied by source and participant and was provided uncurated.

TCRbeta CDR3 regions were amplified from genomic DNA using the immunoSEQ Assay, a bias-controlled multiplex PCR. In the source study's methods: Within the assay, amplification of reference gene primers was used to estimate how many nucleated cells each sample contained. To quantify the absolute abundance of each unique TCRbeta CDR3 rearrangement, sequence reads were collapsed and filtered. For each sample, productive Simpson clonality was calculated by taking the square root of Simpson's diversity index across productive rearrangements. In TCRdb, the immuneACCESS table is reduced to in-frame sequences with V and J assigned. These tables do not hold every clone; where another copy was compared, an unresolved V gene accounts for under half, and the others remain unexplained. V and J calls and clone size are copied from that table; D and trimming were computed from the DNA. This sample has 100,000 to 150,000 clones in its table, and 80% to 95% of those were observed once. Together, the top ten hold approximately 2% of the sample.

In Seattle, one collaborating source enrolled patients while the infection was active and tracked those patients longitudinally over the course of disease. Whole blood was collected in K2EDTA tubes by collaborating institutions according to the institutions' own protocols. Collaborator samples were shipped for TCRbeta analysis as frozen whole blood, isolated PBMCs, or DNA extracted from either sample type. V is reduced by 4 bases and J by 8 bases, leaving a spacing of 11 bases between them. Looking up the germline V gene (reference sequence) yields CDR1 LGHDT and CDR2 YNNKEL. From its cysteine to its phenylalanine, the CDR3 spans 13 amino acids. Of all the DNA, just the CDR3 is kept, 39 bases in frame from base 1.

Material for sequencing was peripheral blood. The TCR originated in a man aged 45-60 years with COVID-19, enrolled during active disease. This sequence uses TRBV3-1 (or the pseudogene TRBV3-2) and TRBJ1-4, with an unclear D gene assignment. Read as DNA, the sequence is TGTGCCAGCAGCCGGCAGGCGGGGGAAAAACTGTTTTTT. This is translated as CASSRQAGEKLFF.